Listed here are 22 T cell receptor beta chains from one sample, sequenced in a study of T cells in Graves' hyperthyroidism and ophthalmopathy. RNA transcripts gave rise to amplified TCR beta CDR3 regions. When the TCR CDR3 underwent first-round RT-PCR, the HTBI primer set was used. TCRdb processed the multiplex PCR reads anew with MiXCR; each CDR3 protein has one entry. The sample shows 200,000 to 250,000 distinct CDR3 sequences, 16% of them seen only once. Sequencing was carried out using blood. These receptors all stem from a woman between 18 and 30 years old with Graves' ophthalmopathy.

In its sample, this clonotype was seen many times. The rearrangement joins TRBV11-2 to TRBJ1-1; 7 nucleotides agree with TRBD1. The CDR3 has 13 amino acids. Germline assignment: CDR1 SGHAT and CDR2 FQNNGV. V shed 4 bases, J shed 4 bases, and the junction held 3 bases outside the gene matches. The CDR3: CASSSQGSTEAFF. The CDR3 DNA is TGTGCCAGCAGCTCACAGGGGTCCACTGAAGCTTTCTTT. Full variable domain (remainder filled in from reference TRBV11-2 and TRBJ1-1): EAGVAQSPRYKIIEKRQSVAFWCNPISGHATLYWYQQILGQGPKLLIQFQNNGVVDDSQLPKDRFSAERLKGVDSTLKIQPAKLEDSAVYLCASSSQGSTEAFFGQGTRLTVV.

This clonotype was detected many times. CDR3 nucleotide sequence: TGCAGTGCTAGGGGAACTAGCGGAGCATACAATGAGCAGTTCTTC. As protein: CSARGTSGAYNEQFF. This sequence joins TRBV20-1 and TRBJ2-1; 8 nucleotides agree with TRBD2. The CDR3 is 15 residues long. Looked up from germline, CDR1 is DFQATT and CDR2 is SNEGSKA (reference sequence). V lost 3 bases and J lost 4; bases outside the gene matches: 8.

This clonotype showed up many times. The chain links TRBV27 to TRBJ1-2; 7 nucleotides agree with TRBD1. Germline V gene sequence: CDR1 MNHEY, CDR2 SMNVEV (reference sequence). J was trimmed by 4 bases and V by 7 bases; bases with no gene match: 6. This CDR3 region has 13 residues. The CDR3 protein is CASTRTGSYGYTF. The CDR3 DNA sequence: TGTGCCAGCACCAGGACAGGCTCCTATGGCTACACCTTC.

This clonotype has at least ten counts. Here the CDR3 reads CASSLWGGGLNYGYTF. As DNA, the CDR3 is TGTGCCAGCAGTTTATGGGGTGGAGGCCTTAACTATGGCTACACCTTC. V usage is TRBV28 and J usage is TRBJ1-2; no clear D gene. The V gene's germline CDR1 is MDHEN and CDR2 SYDVKM. The CDR3 spans 16 residues. The V end was cut by 0 bases, the J end by 1 base, with 12 bases between.

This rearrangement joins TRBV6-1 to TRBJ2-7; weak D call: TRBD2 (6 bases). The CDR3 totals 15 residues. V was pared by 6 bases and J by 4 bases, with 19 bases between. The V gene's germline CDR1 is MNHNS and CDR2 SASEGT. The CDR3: CASRVADTSGYEQYF. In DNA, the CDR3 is TGTGCCAGCAGAGTAGCGGATACCTCAGGTTACGAGCAGTACTTC.

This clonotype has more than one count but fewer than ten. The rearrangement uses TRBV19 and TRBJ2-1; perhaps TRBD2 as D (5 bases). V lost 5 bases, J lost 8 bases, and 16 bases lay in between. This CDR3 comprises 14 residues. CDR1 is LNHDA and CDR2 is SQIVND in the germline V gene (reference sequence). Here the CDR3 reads CASSSGLRLDEQFF. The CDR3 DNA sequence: TGTGCCAGTAGTTCAGGACTGCGTCTGGATGAGCAGTTCTTC.

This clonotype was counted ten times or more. The CDR3 protein is CSARGSGGAAEQYF. In DNA, the CDR3 is TGCAGTGCTAGAGGTAGCGGGGGGGCAGCGGAGCAGTACTTC. V usage is TRBV20-1 and J usage is TRBJ2-7; TRBD2 agrees at 11 bases. The V gene's germline CDR1 is DFQATT and CDR2 SNEGSKA (reference sequence). The V gene end was trimmed by 1 base and the J gene end by 7 bases; junction bases not matched to a gene: 6. This CDR3 region has 14 residues.

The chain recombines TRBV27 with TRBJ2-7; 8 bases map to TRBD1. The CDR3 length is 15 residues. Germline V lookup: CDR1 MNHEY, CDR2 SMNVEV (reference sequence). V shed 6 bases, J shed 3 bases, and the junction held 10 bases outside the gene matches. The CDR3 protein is CASRDGFRGRYEQYF. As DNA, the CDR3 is TGTGCCAGCAGAGATGGCTTCAGGGGGCGCTACGAGCAGTACTTC.

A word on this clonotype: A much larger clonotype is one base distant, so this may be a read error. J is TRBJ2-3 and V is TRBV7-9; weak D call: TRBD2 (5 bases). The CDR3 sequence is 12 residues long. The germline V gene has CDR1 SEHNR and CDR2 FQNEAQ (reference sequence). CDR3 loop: CASGLSGGTQYF. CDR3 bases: TGTGCCAGCGGCTTGAGCGGAGGTACGCAGTATTTT.

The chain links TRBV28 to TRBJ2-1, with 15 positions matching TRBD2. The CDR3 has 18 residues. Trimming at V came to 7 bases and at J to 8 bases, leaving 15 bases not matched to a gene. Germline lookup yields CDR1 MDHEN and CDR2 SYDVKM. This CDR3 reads CASNPTVRTSGGAYEQFF. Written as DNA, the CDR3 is TGTGCCAGCAACCCAACGGTGAGGACTAGCGGGGGGGCCTATGAGCAGTTCTTC.

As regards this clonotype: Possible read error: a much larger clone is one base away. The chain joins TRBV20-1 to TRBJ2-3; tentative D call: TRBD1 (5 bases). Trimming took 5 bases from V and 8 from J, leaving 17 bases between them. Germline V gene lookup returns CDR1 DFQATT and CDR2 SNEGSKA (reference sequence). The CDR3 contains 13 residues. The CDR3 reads CSAFGPTRGTQYF. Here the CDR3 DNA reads TGCAGTGCTTTTGGTCCAACAAGGGGTACGCAGTATTTT.

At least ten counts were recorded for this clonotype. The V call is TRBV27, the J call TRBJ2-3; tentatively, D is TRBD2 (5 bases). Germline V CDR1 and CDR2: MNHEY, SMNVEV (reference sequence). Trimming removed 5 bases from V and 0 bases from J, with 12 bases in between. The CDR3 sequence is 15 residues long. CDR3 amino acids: CASSVGSASTDTQYF. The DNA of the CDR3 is TGTGCCAGCAGTGTTGGGAGCGCGAGCACAGATACGCAGTATTTT.

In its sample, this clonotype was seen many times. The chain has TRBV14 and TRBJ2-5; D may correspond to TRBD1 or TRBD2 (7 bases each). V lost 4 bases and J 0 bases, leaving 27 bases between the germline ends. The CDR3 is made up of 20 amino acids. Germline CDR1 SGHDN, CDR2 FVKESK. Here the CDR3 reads CASSREGIRGTVPYQETQYF. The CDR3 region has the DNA TGTGCCAGCAGCCGGGAGGGTATTCGAGGGACAGTACCCTACCAAGAGACCCAGTACTTC.

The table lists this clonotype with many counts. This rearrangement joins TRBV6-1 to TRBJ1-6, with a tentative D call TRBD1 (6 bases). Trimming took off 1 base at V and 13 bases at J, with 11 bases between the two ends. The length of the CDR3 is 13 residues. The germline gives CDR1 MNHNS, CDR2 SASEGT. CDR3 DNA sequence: TGTGCCAGCAGTGAAGAGGGCGGGGGCCCCCTCCACTTT. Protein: CASSEEGGGPLHF.

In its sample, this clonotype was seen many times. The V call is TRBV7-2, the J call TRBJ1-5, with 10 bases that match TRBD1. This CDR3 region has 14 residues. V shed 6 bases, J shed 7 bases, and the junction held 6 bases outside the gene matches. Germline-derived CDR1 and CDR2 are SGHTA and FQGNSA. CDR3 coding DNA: TGTGCCAGCAGTAGGACAGGGGGTGAGCAGCCCCAGCATTTT. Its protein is CASSRTGGEQPQHF.

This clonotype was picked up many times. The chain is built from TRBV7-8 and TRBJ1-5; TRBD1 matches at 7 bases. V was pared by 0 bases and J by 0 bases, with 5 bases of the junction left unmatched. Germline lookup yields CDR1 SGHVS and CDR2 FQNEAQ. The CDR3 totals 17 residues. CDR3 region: CASSLALGTDSNQPQHF. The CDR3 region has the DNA TGTGCCAGCAGCTTAGCGCTGGGGACAGATAGCAATCAGCCCCAGCATTTT.

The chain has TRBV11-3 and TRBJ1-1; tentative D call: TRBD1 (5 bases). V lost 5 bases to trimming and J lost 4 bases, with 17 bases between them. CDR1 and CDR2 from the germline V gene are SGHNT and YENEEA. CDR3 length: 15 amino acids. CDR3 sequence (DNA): TGTGCCAGCAGCACGGCGGCAGGGACGCCCACTGAAGCTTTCTTT. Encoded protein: CASSTAAGTPTEAFF.

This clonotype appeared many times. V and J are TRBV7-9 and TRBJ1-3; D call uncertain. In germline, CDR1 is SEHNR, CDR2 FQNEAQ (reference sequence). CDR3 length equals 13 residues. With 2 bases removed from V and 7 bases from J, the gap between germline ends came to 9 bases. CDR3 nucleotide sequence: TGTGCCAGCAGCTTAAACCCAGTCAACACCATATATTTT. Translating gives CASSLNPVNTIYF.

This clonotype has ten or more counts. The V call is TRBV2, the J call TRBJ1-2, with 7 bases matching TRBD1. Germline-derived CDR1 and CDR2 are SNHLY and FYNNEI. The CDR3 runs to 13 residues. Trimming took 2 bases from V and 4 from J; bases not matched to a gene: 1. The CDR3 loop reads CASSERGLYGYTF. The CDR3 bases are TGTGCCAGCAGTGAAAGGGGGCTCTATGGCTACACCTTC.

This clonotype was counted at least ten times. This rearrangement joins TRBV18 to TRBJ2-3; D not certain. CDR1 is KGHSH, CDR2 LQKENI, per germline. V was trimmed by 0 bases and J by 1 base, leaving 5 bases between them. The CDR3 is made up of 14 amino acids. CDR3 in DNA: TGTGCCAGCTCACCACCGATCCGCACAGATACGCAGTATTTT. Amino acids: CASSPPIRTDTQYF. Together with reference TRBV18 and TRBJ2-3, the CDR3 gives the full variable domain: NAGVMQNPRHLVRRRGQEARLRCSPMKGHSHVYWYRQLPEEGLKFMVYLQKENIIDESGMPKERFSAEFPKEGPSILRIQQVVRGDSAAYFCASSPPIRTDTQYFGPGTRLTVL.

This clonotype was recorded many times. The CDR3 region is CASSLPEVGEQFF. The CDR3, as DNA: TGTGCCAGCAGCTTGCCAGAGGTCGGCGAGCAGTTCTTC. The rearrangement joins TRBV7-2 to TRBJ2-1; D is unresolved. Trimming pared 3 bases from V and 10 bases from J, leaving 13 bases between. The CDR3 covers 13 residues. Per the germline V gene, CDR1 is SGHTA and CDR2 is FQGNSA. Full variable domain (outside the CDR3, taken from reference TRBV7-2 and TRBJ2-1): GAGVSQSPSNKVTEKGKDVELRCDPISGHTALYWYRQSLGQGLEFLIYFQGNSAPDKSGLPSDRFSAERTGGSVSTLTIQRTQQEDSAVYLCASSLPEVGEQFFGPGTRLTVL.

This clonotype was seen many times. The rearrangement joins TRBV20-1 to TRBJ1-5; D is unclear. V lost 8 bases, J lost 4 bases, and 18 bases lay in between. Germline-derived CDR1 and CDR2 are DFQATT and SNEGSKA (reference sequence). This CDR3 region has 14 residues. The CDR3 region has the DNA TGCAGTTCCTGGAGAGGAAGAGATAATCAGCCCCAGCATTTT. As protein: CSSWRGRDNQPQHF.